This is a list of T cell receptor beta chains from one sample in a study of regulatory T cells in long-lasting Graves disease. TCRdb re-called the multiplex PCR reads with MiXCR, one entry per CDR3 protein. The sample includes roughly 320,000 distinct CDR3 sequences, 16% of them seen just once. These records were also assigned to another study, of T cells in Graves' hyperthyroidism and ophthalmopathy.

Source: peripheral blood mononuclear cells (PBMCs), taken at new diagnosis, from a patient treated with antithyroid drugs. The receptors here all came from a man aged 40-50 years with Graves disease. The CDR3 runs from the conserved cysteine through the conserved F or W. The order of the fields is clone size, D gene, J gene, V gene, CDR3 protein, CDR3 DNA. The D gene is left open where the match is weak. The listing skips clone size in some rows; elsewhere it reads once, few, many or a size class.

clone_size: NA
d_call: NA
j_call: TRBJ2-5
v_call: TRBV5-1
cdr3_aa: CASSSQPTGETQYF
cdr3_nt: TGCGCCAGCAGCAGTCAGCCAACCGGAGAGACCCAGTACTTC

clone_size: few
d_call: NA
j_call: TRBJ1-5
v_call: TRBV4-2
cdr3_aa: CASSHYQGNQPQHF
cdr3_nt: TGTGCCAGCAGCCACTATCAGGGAAATCAGCCCCAGCATTTT

clone_size: many
d_call: NA
j_call: TRBJ1-5
v_call: TRBV6-1
cdr3_aa: CASRTATFSDQPQHF
cdr3_nt: TGTGCCAGCAGGACGGCGACGTTCAGTGATCAGCCCCAGCATTTT

clone_size: many
d_call: NA
j_call: TRBJ2-1
v_call: TRBV28
cdr3_aa: CASRPTIRFEQFF
cdr3_nt: TGTGCCAGCAGACCGACTATCCGCTTTGAGCAGTTCTTC

clone_size: many
d_call: NA
j_call: TRBJ1-1
v_call: TRBV5-1
cdr3_aa: CASSTRGLSTEAFF
cdr3_nt: TGCGCCAGCAGCACCCGGGGCTTGAGCACTGAAGCTTTCTTT

clone_size: many
d_call: NA
j_call: TRBJ2-7
v_call: TRBV18
cdr3_aa: CASSRLRHEQYF
cdr3_nt: TGTGCCAGCTCGCGTCTTAGACACGAGCAGTACTTC

clone_size: many
d_call: TRBD2
j_call: TRBJ2-7
v_call: TRBV20-1
cdr3_aa: CSGRGRREGTNYEQYF
cdr3_nt: TGCAGTGGAAGGGGCCGGCGGGAGGGAACCAACTACGAGCAGTACTTC

clone_size: once
d_call: NA
j_call: TRBJ2-5
v_call: TRBV4-1
cdr3_aa: CASSQDPNREETQYF
cdr3_nt: TGCGCCAGCAGCCAAGATCCCAACAGGGAAGAGACCCAGTACTTC

clone_size: many
d_call: NA
j_call: TRBJ2-5
v_call: TRBV28
cdr3_aa: CASSSAGGLIQETQYF
cdr3_nt: TGTGCCAGCAGCTCCGCAGGGGGACTCATCCAAGAGACCCAGTACTTC

clone_size: few
d_call: TRBD1
j_call: TRBJ1-3
v_call: TRBV12-3/TRBV12-4
cdr3_aa: CASSHPGQGSSGNTIYF
cdr3_nt: TGTGCCAGCAGCCACCCGGGACAGGGAAGCTCTGGAAACACCATATATTTT

clone_size: NA
d_call: NA
j_call: TRBJ1-6
v_call: TRBV27
cdr3_aa: CASSLYRDQMSLPLHF
cdr3_nt: TGTGCCAGCAGTTTATACAGGGACCAAATGAGTTTGCCCCTCCACTTT

clone_size: many
d_call: NA
j_call: TRBJ1-5
v_call: TRBV6-5
cdr3_aa: CASSYKGTYSNQPQHF
cdr3_nt: TGTGCCAGCAGTTACAAGGGAACTTATAGCAATCAGCCCCAGCATTTT

clone_size: many
d_call: NA
j_call: TRBJ2-4
v_call: TRBV7-2
cdr3_aa: CASSRTPLAKNIQYF
cdr3_nt: TGTGCCAGCAGTCGGACACCACTAGCCAAAAACATTCAGTACTTC

clone_size: few
d_call: TRBD1
j_call: TRBJ1-2
v_call: TRBV6-1
cdr3_aa: CASRSQGNLNYGYTF
cdr3_nt: TGTGCCAGCAGATCACAGGGGAACCTTAACTATGGCTACACCTTC

clone_size: many
d_call: NA
j_call: TRBJ2-7
v_call: TRBV14
cdr3_aa: CASSQVRGNPSKQYF
cdr3_nt: TGTGCCAGCAGCCAAGTGCGCGGCAATCCCTCCAAGCAGTACTTC

clone_size: few
d_call: TRBD1
j_call: TRBJ2-3
v_call: TRBV6-1
cdr3_aa: CASSETVRRTGEDTDTQYF
cdr3_nt: TGTGCCAGCAGTGAAACGGTACGCAGGACAGGGGAGGACACAGATACGCAGTATTTT

clone_size: NA
d_call: NA
j_call: TRBJ2-6
v_call: TRBV5-4
cdr3_aa: CASSLTGIRANVLTF
cdr3_nt: TGTGCCAGCAGCTTGACCGGGATCAGGGCCAACGTCCTGACTTTC

clone_size: NA
d_call: TRBD1
j_call: TRBJ2-1
v_call: TRBV28
cdr3_aa: CASSLTDRVHEQFF
cdr3_nt: TGTGCCAGCAGTTTGACCGACAGGGTACATGAGCAGTTCTTC

clone_size: many
d_call: TRBD1
j_call: TRBJ1-5
v_call: TRBV6-1
cdr3_aa: CASAPGTGGANQPQHF
cdr3_nt: TGTGCCAGCGCCCCCGGGACAGGGGGCGCGAATCAGCCCCAGCATTTT

clone_size: many
d_call: TRBD1
j_call: TRBJ2-3
v_call: TRBV5-1
cdr3_aa: CASSLSGQGTDTQYF
cdr3_nt: TGCGCCAGCAGCTTGTCCGGACAGGGAACAGATACGCAGTATTTT

clone_size: NA
d_call: TRBD2
j_call: TRBJ2-7
v_call: TRBV7-2
cdr3_aa: CASSLWLAENYEQYF
cdr3_nt: TGTGCCAGCAGCTTATGGCTAGCGGAGAATTACGAGCAGTACTTC

clone_size: many
d_call: NA
j_call: TRBJ1-4
v_call: TRBV14
cdr3_aa: CASSRGRDEKLFF
cdr3_nt: TGTGCCAGCAGCCGGGGAAGGGATGAAAAACTGTTTTTT

clone_size: NA
d_call: NA
j_call: TRBJ2-5
v_call: TRBV4-1
cdr3_aa: CASSPRQLETQYF
cdr3_nt: TGCGCCAGCAGCCCACGACAGTTAGAGACCCAGTACTTC

clone_size: many
d_call: NA
j_call: TRBJ1-4
v_call: TRBV13
cdr3_aa: CASSGESSGRWEKLFF
cdr3_nt: TGTGCCAGCAGCGGGGAATCGTCGGGGCGTTGGGAAAAACTGTTTTTT

clone_size: many
d_call: NA
j_call: TRBJ1-4
v_call: TRBV7-7
cdr3_aa: CASSPEQGEKLFF
cdr3_nt: TGTGCCAGCAGCCCGGAGCAGGGTGAAAAACTGTTTTTT

clone_size: many
d_call: NA
j_call: TRBJ1-5
v_call: TRBV28
cdr3_aa: CASSLRSGDQPQHF
cdr3_nt: TGTGCCAGCAGTTTGCGGTCAGGGGATCAGCCCCAGCATTTT

clone_size: many
d_call: NA
j_call: TRBJ1-5
v_call: TRBV12-3/TRBV12-4
cdr3_aa: CASSLQGRGNQPQHF
cdr3_nt: TGTGCCAGCAGTCTGCAGGGGAGGGGCAATCAGCCCCAGCATTTT

clone_size: many
d_call: NA
j_call: TRBJ2-5
v_call: TRBV5-5
cdr3_aa: CASSSYPRLQETQYF
cdr3_nt: TGTGCCAGCAGCTCCTACCCTAGGCTACAAGAGACCCAGTACTTC

clone_size: few
d_call: NA
j_call: TRBJ1-5
v_call: TRBV2
cdr3_aa: CASSALAAGTDTQHF
cdr3_nt: TGTGCCAGCAGTGCACTAGCCGCCGGCACAGATACGCAGCATTTT

clone_size: few
d_call: NA
j_call: TRBJ1-3
v_call: TRBV11-2
cdr3_aa: CASSLIRENTIYF
cdr3_nt: TGTGCCAGCAGCTTGATTAGAGAAAACACCATATATTTT

clone_size: many
d_call: NA
j_call: TRBJ2-1
v_call: TRBV20-1
cdr3_aa: CSARDNWASWSYNEQFF
cdr3_nt: TGCAGTGCTAGAGATAATTGGGCCTCCTGGTCCTACAATGAGCAGTTCTTC

clone_size: many
d_call: TRBD2
j_call: TRBJ2-7
v_call: TRBV12-3/TRBV12-4
cdr3_aa: CASSYGTSGANYEQYF
cdr3_nt: TGTGCCAGCAGCTATGGGACTAGCGGGGCCAATTACGAGCAGTACTTC

clone_size: many
d_call: NA
j_call: TRBJ2-2
v_call: TRBV7-9
cdr3_aa: CASSLFGRGFGELFF
cdr3_nt: TGTGCCAGCAGCTTATTCGGCAGGGGCTTCGGGGAGCTGTTTTTT

clone_size: many
d_call: NA
j_call: TRBJ1-1
v_call: TRBV7-2
cdr3_aa: CASSLGQELNTEAFF
cdr3_nt: TGTGCCAGCAGCTTAGGACAGGAATTGAACACTGAAGCTTTCTTT

clone_size: few
d_call: NA
j_call: TRBJ2-2
v_call: TRBV12-5
cdr3_aa: CASRAGQNTGELFF
cdr3_nt: TGTGCTTCCAGAGCGGGACAAAACACCGGGGAGCTGTTTTTT

clone_size: many
d_call: TRBD2
j_call: TRBJ2-1
v_call: TRBV20-1
cdr3_aa: CSARGATRGASGGRPGGKQFF
cdr3_nt: TGCAGTGCTAGAGGAGCAACCCGCGGGGCTAGCGGGGGGCGCCCGGGGGGTAAGCAGTTCTTC

clone_size: many
d_call: TRBD1
j_call: TRBJ1-2
v_call: TRBV2
cdr3_aa: CASRTGQGDGYTF
cdr3_nt: TGTGCCAGCAGGACAGGACAGGGGGATGGCTACACCTTC

clone_size: many
d_call: NA
j_call: TRBJ2-1
v_call: TRBV6-2/TRBV6-3
cdr3_aa: CASSYNRVNEQFF
cdr3_nt: TGTGCCAGCAGTTACAACAGGGTTAATGAGCAGTTCTTC

clone_size: many
d_call: NA
j_call: TRBJ1-2
v_call: TRBV19
cdr3_aa: CASSIQTATYGYTF
cdr3_nt: TGTGCCAGTAGTATTCAGACAGCCACATATGGCTACACCTTC

clone_size: many
d_call: NA
j_call: TRBJ2-4
v_call: TRBV11-2
cdr3_aa: CASSLDWSFQYF
cdr3_nt: TGTGCCAGCAGCTTAGATTGGAGTTTTCAGTACTTC

clone_size: few
d_call: NA
j_call: TRBJ2-1
v_call: TRBV29-1
cdr3_aa: CSPKIQGGEQFF
cdr3_nt: TGCAGCCCCAAAATCCAGGGGGGTGAGCAGTTCTTC

clone_size: NA
d_call: TRBD1
j_call: TRBJ1-2
v_call: TRBV10-3
cdr3_aa: CAISDGQGRTGYTF
cdr3_nt: TGTGCCATCAGTGACGGACAGGGAAGGACAGGCTACACCTTC

clone_size: many
d_call: NA
j_call: TRBJ2-1
v_call: TRBV24-1
cdr3_aa: CATSDGYRVVYNEQFF
cdr3_nt: TGTGCCACCAGTGATGGTTACCGGGTCGTCTACAATGAGCAGTTCTTC

clone_size: NA
d_call: TRBD1
j_call: TRBJ2-7
v_call: TRBV10-3
cdr3_aa: CAISGTGQGYEQYF
cdr3_nt: TGTGCCATCAGTGGGACAGGACAGGGCTACGAGCAGTACTTC